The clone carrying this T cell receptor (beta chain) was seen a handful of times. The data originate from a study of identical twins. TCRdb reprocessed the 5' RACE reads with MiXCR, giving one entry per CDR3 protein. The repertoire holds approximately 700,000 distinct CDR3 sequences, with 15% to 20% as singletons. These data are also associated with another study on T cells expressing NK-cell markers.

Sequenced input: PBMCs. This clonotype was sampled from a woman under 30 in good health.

CDR3 amino acids: CSARGQGKGEQYF. DNA for the CDR3: TGCAGTGCTAGAGGCCAGGGGAAGGGGGAGCAGTACTTC. This chain uses TRBV20-1 with TRBJ2-7; tentatively, D is TRBD1 (6 bases). Germline V gene lookup returns CDR1 DFQATT and CDR2 SNEGSKA (reference sequence). V was cut by 1 base and J by 7 bases, with 14 bases left in between. The CDR3 sequence is 13 residues long.